This T cell receptor (beta chain) comes out of a study of blood T cell repertoires in COVID-19. Study at large: Acute-phase and convalescent COVID-19 samples originated in the United States, Italy and Spain. The cDNA or gDNA used as material had been derived from T cells, B-cell-depleted T cells, or PBMCs.

Source study methods: Reference gene primer amplification in the assay estimated nucleated cell counts. This table comes from immunoSEQ multiplex PCR, and its TCRdb copy is limited to in-frame clones, with some not included. V and J calls and clone size follow that table, whereas D and trimming were derived from the DNA. The data contain over 150,000 clones, roughly 89% of them seen just once; the ten biggest clones take up approximately 0.88%. The CDR3 consists of 17 residues. Germline CDR1 MGHRA, CDR2 YSYEKL. V gave up 3 bases and J gave up 0 bases; unmatched junction bases: 4. The sequenced sample was peripheral blood. The chain joins TRBV4-1 to TRBJ2-3; 12 bases are shared with TRBD2. This TCR came from a woman under 30 who had recovered from COVID-19. In DNA, the CDR3 is TGCGCCAGCAGCCACCCTAGCGGGAGGGGGAGCACAGATACGCAGTATTTT. This codes for CASSHPSGRGSTDTQYF.